This T cell receptor (beta chain) was sequenced during a study of T cells expressing NK-cell markers (dated by TCRdb to 2020 to 2022). About the study as a whole: Three sorted T-cell subsets (CD3+CD56+NKG2C+, CD3+CD56+NKG2C- and CD3+CD56-NKG2C+) from fewer than 10 donors had their TCR beta-chain repertoires profiled. Among the eight sequenced donors, only one was HCMV-seronegative, while the other seven were HCMV-seropositive. Randomly selected healthy volunteers, three men and five women, were used as the eight sequenced donors. The libraries were sequenced on Illumina HiSeq 2000/2500, MiSeq or NextSeq, producing 2 x 150 bp reads. Broad study findings and their caveats: In a handful of donors, the dominant CD3+CD56+NKG2C+ clonotypes were among the top 10 CD8+ clonotypes and accounted for about 1.0-7.5% of CD8+ T cells. Those dominant clonotypes were again the most abundant among CD3+CD56-NKG2C+ cells in a handful of donors, at roughly 28.3-65%. Whether the expanded NKG2C-expressing T cell clones were specific for HCMV antigens remained unclear.

Sequencing used an Illumina HiSeq 2000. TCR beta cDNA libraries were prepared using 5'RACE template switching, which introduced a universal primer site and unique molecular identifiers. Synthesis of cDNA was primed from the TCR beta constant segment and was followed by two consecutive PCR amplification steps. The study's processing was this. MIGEC was used to demultiplex reads and group the reads by UMI, and MiTCR was used to assemble and quantify clonotypes. Only TCR cDNA sequences supported by at least two reads were kept to exclude erroneous sequences. The tcR package was used for downstream repertoire analysis, and clonotypes were matched across fractions by CDR3 nucleotide sequence plus V segment. Antigen specificity was annotated against VDJdb with VDJmatch, allowing one amino acid substitution in CDR3. The reads, reprocessed by TCRdb, yield one row per CDR3 protein sequence and no DNA. It is TCRdb's table, rather than the study itself, that gives the V and J calls and clone size. This sample's listing comprises a few hundred thousand distinct CDR3 sequences. The ten most abundant clones make up about 1.5% of the sample.

From its cysteine to its phenylalanine, the CDR3 spans 12 amino acids. Only the protein sequence is given. Sequences SGHRS (CDR1) and YFSETQ (CDR2) are obtained from the germline V gene. In the case of this clonotype: No cognate antigen has been identified for it.

HCMV-specific IgG was detected in serum with a commercial ELISA kit to determine HCMV serostatus. Peripheral blood mononuclear cells were isolated from blood by Ficoll density gradient centrifugation. The sequence was collected from a woman in her fifties or sixties in good health. Donor details come from another sample of the same person, matched by shared clones. Specimen: blood T cells: a sorted CD56 or NKG2C T cell subset, CD4+ or CD8+ T cells, or bulk PBMC T cells (not recorded which). The chain employs TRBV5-1 and TRBJ2-1; there is no DNA to check the TCRdb D call of TRBD1. The CDR3: CASSLEGLVPFF.